The next 24 T cell receptor beta chains were all read from a single sample in a study of CD8 T cells in ankylosing spondylitis. One entry per CDR3 protein results from TCRdb running MiXCR on the 5' RACE reads. The table lists roughly 120,000 distinct CDR3 sequences, around 7% of them singletons. The source material was blood, either unsorted or a sorted T cell fraction (not recorded which). These receptors were taken from a male donor with ankylosing spondylitis or in good health (not recorded which).

The chain is built from TRBV24-1 and TRBJ1-5; 9 bases align to TRBD1. The J segment lost 1 base and the V segment lost 6 bases, leaving 9 bases of the junction unmatched. Germline CDR1 is KGHDR and CDR2 is SFDVKD. The CDR3 is made up of 17 amino acids. The CDR3 bases are TGTGCCACCAGTCGCCGGGACAGGGTGCTCAGCAATCAGCCCCAGCATTTT. It specifies CATSRRDRVLSNQPQHF.

With respect to this clonotype: Relative to the germline gene, one junction end is altered; a read error may explain this. This chain's CDR3 is CAISPGLLGGTDTQYF. In DNA form, the CDR3 reads TGTGCCATCAGCCCCGGACTCCTGGGGGGCACAGATACGCAGTATTTT. The V gene is TRBV5-6, the J gene TRBJ2-3; D may be TRBD1 or TRBD2 (5 bases each). This CDR3 contains 16 residues. The germline CDR1 and CDR2 sequences are SGHDT and YYEEEE.

In its sample, this clonotype was seen many times. V is TRBV29-1 and J is TRBJ1-1, with D possibly matching TRBD1 (6 bases). Trimming left V 5 bases short and J 1 base short, with 14 bases between. The CDR3 totals 14 residues. Germline CDR1 reads SQVTM; CDR2 reads ANQGSEA. This chain's CDR3 is CSVKIGQTNTEAFF. The DNA of the CDR3 is TGCAGCGTTAAGATAGGACAGACGAACACTGAAGCTTTCTTT.

This chain uses TRBV5-1 with TRBJ1-1, with D possibly TRBD1 on 5 matching bases. CDR1 and CDR2 from the germline V gene are SGHRS and YFSETQ. The CDR3 runs to 13 residues. Trimming removed 1 base at V and 4 bases at J, with 8 bases between. CDR3 DNA sequence: TGCGCCAGCAGCTTGATAGGGGCCACTGAAGCTTTCTTT. Translating gives CASSLIGATEAFF.

This clonotype was seen at least ten times. The chain carries TRBV5-6 and TRBJ1-5; no reliable D call. The CDR3 is 14 residues long. Germline loops: CDR1 SGHDT, CDR2 YYEEEE. Trimming stripped 6 bases from V and 2 bases from J, with 12 bases between. This CDR3 reads CASMPWGGNQPQHF. CDR3 in DNA: TGTGCCAGCATGCCCTGGGGTGGCAATCAGCCCCAGCATTTT.

The sample holds a few counts of this clonotype. The chain employs TRBV7-8 and TRBJ1-5; D is possibly TRBD1 (5 bases). The CDR3 has 15 amino acids. Germline loops: CDR1 SGHVS, CDR2 FQNEAQ. V was cut by 7 bases and J by 1 base, with 14 bases left in between. CDR3 in amino acids: CASTLRRGSNQPQHF. As DNA, the CDR3 is TGTGCCAGCACCCTTCGGAGGGGCAGCAATCAGCCCCAGCATTTT. Filled out from reference TRBV7-8 and TRBJ1-5, the complete variable domain reads GAGVSQSPRYKVAKRGQDVALRCDPISGHVSLFWYQQALGQGPEFLTYFQNEAQLDKSGLPSDRFFAERPEGSVSTLKIQRTQQEDSAVYLCASTLRRGSNQPQHFGDGTRLSIL.

This clonotype was counted at least ten times. This chain connects TRBV30 to TRBJ2-3; D call uncertain. This CDR3 spans 13 amino acids. The V end lost 2 bases, the J end lost 4 bases, and 10 bases lay between the germline ends. Germline V gives CDR1 GTSNPN, CDR2 SVGIG (reference sequence). CDR3 nucleotide sequence: TGTGCCTGGAGTCGAAGTGGCCCAGATACGCAGTATTTT. Translating gives CAWSRSGPDTQYF.

The sample holds many counts of this clonotype. The chain uses TRBV5-1 and TRBJ1-2; D unresolved. The V and J ends lost 0 bases and 0 bases respectively, with 9 bases between them. CDR1 and CDR2 (germline): SGHRS, YFSETQ. The CDR3 extends over 15 amino acids. The chain's CDR3 is CASSLGGETNYGYTF. CDR3 sequence (DNA): TGCGCCAGCAGCTTGGGTGGGGAGACTAACTATGGCTACACCTTC.

This clonotype was picked up many times. The chain joins TRBV5-1 to TRBJ2-1; 8 nucleotides line up with TRBD2. The germline V gene has CDR1 SGHRS and CDR2 YFSETQ. This CDR3 has 16 residues. Losses at the gene ends were 1 base for V and 4 bases for J; bases not matched to a gene: 7. In DNA form, the CDR3 reads TGCGCCAGCAGCTTGAGGGCTAGCGGGCTGTACAATGAGCAGTTCTTC. This gives the protein CASSLRASGLYNEQFF.

This clonotype was seen ten or more times. The J gene is TRBJ1-1, the V gene TRBV20-1; 8 bases are a match to TRBD1. Germline trimming cut 5 bases from V and 4 bases from J; bases unmatched to any gene: 9. Germline V gene sequence: CDR1 DFQATT, CDR2 SNEGSKA (reference sequence). The length of the CDR3 is 14 residues. CDR3 loop: CSARITGGSTEAFF. CDR3 bases: TGCAGTGCTCGGATTACAGGGGGGAGCACTGAAGCTTTCTTT.

This clonotype showed up many times. The junction and the germline gene differ at one end; a read error may be behind it. This chain uses TRBV18 with TRBJ1-2, with D possibly being TRBD1 (6 bases). This CDR3 comprises 16 residues. Looked up from germline, CDR1 is KGHSH and CDR2 is LQKENI. This chain's CDR3 is CASAPPSQGTLGGYTF. Here the CDR3 DNA reads TGTGCCAGCGCACCCCCATCACAGGGCACACTCGGTGGCTACACCTTC.

The sample holds many counts of this clonotype. The V gene is TRBV5-1, the J gene TRBJ2-5; 7 positions match TRBD1. This CDR3 contains 16 residues. V lost 6 bases, J lost 4 bases, and 15 bases stayed unmatched. Looked up from germline, CDR1 is SGHRS and CDR2 is YFSETQ. The CDR3 sequence is CASTDLPRQGLETQYF. CDR3 DNA: TGCGCCAGCACCGACCTCCCGCGACAGGGTCTAGAGACCCAGTACTTC.

The gene calls are TRBV5-1 and TRBJ1-2, with D perhaps TRBD1 (6 bases). The CDR3 has 13 amino acids. CDR1 and CDR2 from the germline V gene are SGHRS and YFSETQ. Trimming took off 4 bases at V and 8 bases at J, with 15 bases between the two ends. CDR3 sequence (DNA): TGCGCCAGCAGCCGGGGGCAAAGCTCGGGCTACACCTTC. It is translated as CASSRGQSSGYTF.

This clonotype is a singleton in its sample. The rearrangement uses TRBV24-1 and TRBJ2-3, with D possibly being TRBD1 or TRBD2 (5 bases each). V was pared by 7 bases and J by 1 base, with 20 bases between. Per the germline V gene, CDR1 is KGHDR and CDR2 is SFDVKD. There are 17 residues in the CDR3. The CDR3 DNA reads TGTGCCACCAGGCCCACCCACGGGGCGGGTGGCACAGATACGCAGTATTTT. Its protein product is CATRPTHGAGGTDTQYF.

This clonotype was recorded at least ten times. The chain is built from TRBV27 and TRBJ2-7, with 10 bases that match TRBD1. V lost 7 bases to trimming and J lost 3 bases; unmatched junction nucleotides: 9. The germline V gene has CDR1 MNHEY and CDR2 SMNVEV (reference sequence). This CDR3 is 15 amino acids long. The CDR3 DNA reads TGTGCCAGCATCCCTACCGGGACAGGGGACTACGAGCAGTACTTC. Encoded protein: CASIPTGTGDYEQYF.

The sample holds many counts of this clonotype. The CDR3 region is CSARKQGASTEAFF. In nucleotides, the CDR3 is TGCAGTGCTAGAAAACAGGGTGCGTCCACTGAAGCTTTCTTT. The chain uses TRBV20-1 and TRBJ1-1; the D gene is possibly TRBD1 (6 bases). Per germline, CDR1 DFQATT and CDR2 SNEGSKA (reference sequence). The CDR3 extends over 14 amino acids. V gave up 2 bases and J gave up 4 bases, with 14 bases separating them.

This clonotype was found a few times. The rearrangement joins TRBV3-1 to TRBJ2-5; tentative D call: TRBD2 (6 bases). There are 16 residues in the CDR3. V lost 1 base and J 3 bases, leaving 15 bases between the germline ends. The germline CDR1 and CDR2 sequences are LGHDT and YNNKEL (reference sequence). This CDR3 is CASSQGGEAKKETQYF. DNA for the CDR3: TGTGCCAGCAGCCAAGGAGGGGAGGCCAAAAAAGAGACCCAGTACTTC.

This clonotype showed up many times. The chain is built from TRBV20-1 and TRBJ2-1; no firm D call. Trimming shortened V by 3 bases and J by 4 bases, and 7 bases separated the two germline ends. The V gene's germline CDR1 is DFQATT and CDR2 SNEGSKA (reference sequence). The CDR3 totals 12 residues. The CDR3 nucleotides are TGCAGTGCTAGGCCGGAATACAATGAGCAGTTCTTC. Protein: CSARPEYNEQFF.

Many counts were recorded for this clonotype. The rearrangement links TRBV7-2 to TRBJ1-6, with 7 bases aligning to TRBD1. CDR1 and CDR2 (germline): SGHTA, FQGNSA. CDR3 size: 14 residues. J gave up 6 bases and V 5 bases, and 4 bases lay outside the gene matches. The CDR3 spells CASSPGQINSPLHF. CDR3 sequence (DNA): TGTGCCAGCAGCCCGGGACAGATTAATTCACCCCTCCACTTT.

Turning to this clonotype: This sequence may be a read error, since a much larger clone differs from it by one base. The chain joins TRBV12-3 or TRBV12-4 to TRBJ2-7, with 9 bases aligning to TRBD2. J gave up 7 bases and V 5 bases, and 12 bases lay outside the gene matches. The CDR3 spans 15 residues. The CDR3 spells CASSRHLAGSGEQYF. The CDR3 nucleotides are TGTGCCAGCAGTAGACATCTAGCGGGATCGGGAGAGCAGTACTTC.

The table lists this clonotype with many counts. The gene calls are TRBV20-1 and TRBJ1-1; no firm D call. Trimming took off 6 bases at V and 1 base at J, with 9 bases between the two ends. This CDR3 is 12 amino acids long. In germline, CDR1 is DFQATT, CDR2 SNEGSKA (reference sequence). The CDR3: CSARKWNTEAFF. For the CDR3, the DNA is TGCAGTGCCAGGAAGTGGAACACTGAAGCTTTCTTT.

This clonotype was picked up many times. The chain uses TRBV7-8 and TRBJ2-1, with 14 positions matching TRBD2. Germline V CDR1 and CDR2: SGHVS, FQNEAQ. V was pared by 5 bases and J by 0 bases, with 3 bases of the junction left unmatched. The length of the CDR3 is 17 residues. This chain's CDR3 is CASSQGLAGASYNEQFF. The CDR3 nucleotides are TGTGCCAGCAGCCAGGGACTAGCGGGAGCCTCCTACAATGAGCAGTTCTTC.

This clonotype was recorded a few times. The chain has TRBV5-5 and TRBJ2-2; 8 nucleotides agree with TRBD1. The germline V gene has CDR1 SGHKS and CDR2 YYEKEE (reference sequence). Unmatched junction bases numbered 12, after V lost 4 bases and J lost 7 bases. The CDR3 loop spans 16 amino acids. Here the CDR3 reads CASSPRPHRGVGELFF. The DNA for the CDR3 is TGTGCCAGCAGCCCTCGGCCTCACAGGGGGGTCGGGGAGCTGTTTTTT.

This clonotype was found a few times. CDR3 region: CASQKLLFGGYTF. As DNA, the CDR3 is TGTGCCAGCCAGAAATTGCTGTTTGGTGGCTACACCTTC. This chain links TRBV25-1 with TRBJ1-2, with D unresolved. Germline V gene sequence: CDR1 MGHDK, CDR2 SYGVNS. Trimming removed 8 bases from V and 7 bases from J, with 17 bases in between. This CDR3 contains 13 residues.